Below, 26 T cell receptor beta chains from the same sample are listed, as sequenced in a study of neurological immune-mediated disorders. A single record per CDR3 protein comes from TCRdb applying MiXCR to the 5' RACE reads. This sample has tens of thousands of distinct CDR3 sequences, with 4.6% found just once. Sequences were obtained from PBMCs. These receptors were taken from a man between 18 and 29 years old in good health.

This clonotype occurred many times. V and J are TRBV20-1 and TRBJ2-7; a weak D match, TRBD2 (6 bases). V was shortened by 5 bases and J by 0 bases, with 17 bases between the two germline ends. This CDR3 region has 15 residues. The germline V gene has CDR1 DFQATT and CDR2 SNEGSKA (reference sequence). CDR3 region: CSAAYSGLNSYEQYF. CDR3 nucleotides: TGCAGTGCTGCCTATAGCGGTCTCAACTCCTACGAGCAGTACTTC.

This clonotype came up many times. Here the CDR3 DNA reads TGCAGCGTTCCACTGGGCAATGAGCAGTTCTTC. It yields the protein CSVPLGNEQFF. V gene TRBV29-1 combines with J gene TRBJ2-1; D gene ambiguous. The CDR3 consists of 11 residues. Trimming shortened V by 5 bases and J by 6 bases, and 8 bases separated the two germline ends. Germline lookup yields CDR1 SQVTM and CDR2 ANQGSEA.

This clonotype was counted ten times or more. This chain connects TRBV6-5 to TRBJ2-7; TRBD1 matches 7 bases. Losses at the gene ends were 7 bases for V and 4 bases for J; bases not matched to a gene: 10. CDR1 is MNHEY and CDR2 is SVGAGI in the germline V gene. The CDR3 length is 14 residues. CDR3 loop: CASNAQGRSYEQYF. The CDR3 DNA follows: TGTGCCAGCAACGCACAGGGGAGATCTTACGAGCAGTACTTC.

This clonotype has a count of ten or more. The V gene is TRBV5-1, the J gene TRBJ1-6; D is undetermined. Germline V lookup: CDR1 SGHRS, CDR2 YFSETQ. The CDR3 covers 12 residues. V lost 5 bases to trimming and J lost 7 bases, with 7 bases between them. The DNA for the CDR3 is TGCGCCAGCAGGGAGGGAAATTCACCCCTCCACTTT. This gives the protein CASREGNSPLHF.

This clonotype appeared many times. The rearrangement uses TRBV18 and TRBJ2-3; D uncertain. Trimming stripped 10 bases from V and 2 bases from J, with 10 bases between. Germline V gives CDR1 KGHSH, CDR2 LQKENI. The CDR3 has 12 residues. DNA of the CDR3: TGTGCCACCCAGCAGTCCACAGATACGCAGTATTTT. Its protein product is CATQQSTDTQYF.

This clonotype was found many times. This chain links TRBV3-1 with TRBJ2-1, with TRBD2 identical over 8 bases. The CDR3 is 15 amino acids. The ends lost 2 bases at V and 8 bases at J; junction bases unmatched: 8. Germline V gene data show CDR1 as LGHDT and CDR2 as YNNKEL (reference sequence). DNA of the CDR3: TGTGCCAGCAGCCAATGGGCGGGGGGTGGCTATGAGCAGTTCTTC. It encodes CASSQWAGGGYEQFF.

This clonotype appeared many times. CDR3 in DNA: TGCAGTGCTAGTCGGACAGCACCCTACGAGCAGTACTTC. Protein: CSASRTAPYEQYF. The rearrangement uses TRBV20-1 and TRBJ2-7; D is possibly TRBD1 (6 bases). The CDR3 spans 13 residues. V was shortened by 3 bases and J by 2 bases, with 11 bases between the two germline ends. The germline gives CDR1 DFQATT, CDR2 SNEGSKA (reference sequence).

This clonotype was recorded many times. CDR3 coding DNA: TGCGCCAGCAGCCCCGGGACAATGAACACTGAAGCTTTCTTT. Its translation: CASSPGTMNTEAFF. V gene TRBV5-1 combines with J gene TRBJ1-1; tentative D call: TRBD1 (6 bases). CDR3 length: 14 amino acids. The V end was cut by 4 bases, the J end by 0 bases, with 10 bases between. Germline V gene sequence: CDR1 SGHRS, CDR2 YFSETQ.

This clonotype showed up just a few times. CDR3 nucleotides: TGTGCCAGCAGCTTAGTTCTTAGCGAGAATGAAAAACTGTTTTTT. This translates into CASSLVLSENEKLFF. The chain is built from TRBV7-9 and TRBJ1-4; D gene unclear. This CDR3 spans 15 amino acids. Germline V gives CDR1 SEHNR, CDR2 FQNEAQ (reference sequence). V lost 1 base and J lost 5, with 11 bases in between.

This clonotype was seen at least ten times. The V call is TRBV27, the J call TRBJ2-5, with TRBD2 identical over 14 bases. CDR3 length: 16 amino acids. Germline values: CDR1 MNHEY, CDR2 SMNVEV (reference sequence). The trim removed 4 bases at V and 4 bases at J, leaving 5 bases unmatched. Here the CDR3 DNA reads TGTGCCAGCAGTTCGGGACTAGCGGGGGCCCTAGAGACCCAGTACTTC. The encoded protein is CASSSGLAGALETQYF.

This clonotype is judged medium-sized (0.01 to 0.1%). V and J are TRBV5-1 and TRBJ1-2; TRBD1 might be the D (5 bases). The CDR3 runs to 14 residues. The V gene lost 1 base and the J gene lost 2 bases, with 9 bases spanning the gap. CDR1 is SGHRS, CDR2 YFSETQ, per germline. The CDR3: CASSLLGTNYGYTF. For the CDR3, the DNA is TGCGCCAGCAGCTTGCTTGGGACCAACTATGGCTACACCTTC.

This clonotype was picked up many times. This chain joins TRBV25-1 and TRBJ1-1; a weak D match, TRBD1 (5 bases). Germline assignment: CDR1 MGHDK and CDR2 SYGVNS. V was trimmed by 2 bases and J by 6 bases, leaving 13 bases between them. This CDR3 is built from 14 residues. This CDR3 reads CASSESIGASEAFF. The CDR3 region has the DNA TGTGCCAGCAGTGAAAGTATAGGGGCCTCTGAAGCTTTCTTT.

The table lists this clonotype with many counts. This rearrangement joins TRBV4-1 to TRBJ1-2; D perhaps matches TRBD1 (6 bases). This CDR3 is built from 15 residues. The V end lost 1 base, the J end lost 4 bases, and 13 bases lay between the germline ends. CDR1 is MGHRA and CDR2 is YSYEKL in the germline V gene. DNA for the CDR3: TGCGCCAGCAGCCAAGCCCAGACAGGCTCCTATGGCTACACCTTC. Its protein product is CASSQAQTGSYGYTF.

In its sample, this clonotype was seen many times. The chain carries TRBV20-1 and TRBJ1-1; D may be TRBD1 (6 bases). The V end was cut by 1 base, the J end by 3 bases, with 6 bases between. The CDR3 length is 12 residues. Germline CDR1 DFQATT, CDR2 SNEGSKA (reference sequence). The CDR3 here is CSARAGDTEAFF. Here the CDR3 DNA reads TGCAGTGCTAGAGCAGGGGACACTGAAGCTTTCTTT.

At least ten counts were recorded for this clonotype. The chain joins TRBV27 to TRBJ1-1; 8 bases match TRBD1. V lost 6 bases, J lost 5 bases, and 8 bases stayed unmatched. The CDR3 covers 14 residues. CDR1 and CDR2 from the germline V gene are MNHEY and SMNVEV (reference sequence). The CDR3 reads CASSQRQGLTEAFF. CDR3 bases: TGTGCCAGCAGCCAGCGACAGGGGTTGACTGAAGCTTTCTTT.

In its sample, this clonotype was seen many times. The gene calls are TRBV5-1 and TRBJ2-2; 7 positions agree with TRBD1. After removal of 3 bases from V and 4 bases from J, the junction contained 6 bases not matched to a gene. This CDR3 has 15 amino acids. CDR1 is SGHRS, CDR2 YFSETQ, per germline. For the CDR3, the DNA is TGCGCCAGCAGCTCGACAGGGCCCGGCACCGGGGAGCTGTTTTTT. Protein product: CASSSTGPGTGELFF.

This clonotype was seen many times. The chain carries TRBV12-3 or TRBV12-4 and TRBJ1-2; 10 nucleotides line up with TRBD1. V gave up 4 bases and J gave up 7 bases; unmatched junction bases: 3. There are 13 residues in the CDR3. For the CDR3, the DNA is TGTGCCAGCAGTTGGACAGGGGGAGGTGGCTACACCTTC. Translated, it gives CASSWTGGGGYTF.

This clonotype was detected many times. This sequence joins TRBV20-1 and TRBJ1-6; D unresolved. This CDR3 is 14 amino acids long. Between the trimmed V and J ends, which lost 2 bases and 8 bases, there was a span of 13 bases. CDR1 is DFQATT and CDR2 is SNEGSKA in the germline V gene (reference sequence). CDR3 coding DNA: TGCAGTGCTAGACCCCTTGTTGGGGATTCACCCCTCCACTTT. This encodes CSARPLVGDSPLHF.

This clonotype was found many times. The gene calls are TRBV15 and TRBJ1-5; D is ambiguous. The CDR3 consists of 14 residues. The germline V and J ends were trimmed by 0 bases and 4 bases, with 7 bases remaining between them. In germline, CDR1 is LNHNV, CDR2 YYDKDF (reference sequence). The CDR3 reads CATSRDLGNQPQHF. CDR3 bases: TGTGCCACCAGCAGAGATCTTGGGAATCAGCCCCAGCATTTT. The variable domain in full, completed from reference TRBV15 and TRBJ1-5, reads DAMVIQNPRYQVTQFGKPVTLSCSQTLNHNVMYWYQQKSSQAPKLLFHYYDKDFNNEADTPDNFQSRRPNTSFCFLDIRSPGLGDTAMYLCATSRDLGNQPQHFGDGTRLSIL.

This clonotype was observed many times. The chain couples TRBV27 to TRBJ1-1; D perhaps matches TRBD1 (5 bases). Germline V gene lookup returns CDR1 MNHEY and CDR2 SMNVEV (reference sequence). The V end was cut by 5 bases, the J end by 4 bases, with 20 bases between. The CDR3 extends over 16 amino acids. The CDR3 sequence is CASSPPPSRGSTEAFF. In nucleotides, the CDR3 is TGTGCCAGCAGTCCGCCCCCCTCCCGGGGGAGCACTGAAGCTTTCTTT.

This clonotype was seen many times. A much larger clone differs from this one at a single base, so this may be a read error. The V call is TRBV5-6, the J call TRBJ2-5; D call uncertain. This CDR3 has 12 residues. Trimming pared 1 base from V and 1 base from J, leaving 2 bases between. Germline lookup yields CDR1 SGHDT and CDR2 YYEEEE. The CDR3 bases are TGTGCCAGCAGCTTGCTCCAAGAGACCCAGTACTTC. Translated: CASSLLQETQYF.

This clonotype was counted ten times or more. CDR3 sequence reads: CASTPRRGGRGDTQYF. The DNA of the CDR3 is TGTGCCAGCACCCCCCGTAGGGGGGGCCGCGGGGATACGCAGTATTTT. The chain couples TRBV12-3 or TRBV12-4 to TRBJ2-3, with D tentatively TRBD2 (7 bases). This CDR3 contains 16 residues. Trimming left V 7 bases short and J 6 bases short, with 23 bases between.

This clonotype was recorded many times. The chain is built from TRBV7-3 and TRBJ2-3; TRBD2 matches 9 bases. CDR3 length equals 16 residues. Trimming took 5 bases from V and 6 from J; bases not matched to a gene: 12. CDR1 and CDR2 (germline): SGHTA, FQGTGA. In nucleotides, the CDR3 is TGTGCCAGCAGCAGGCTGGGCGGGGGGGCAATGGATACGCAGTATTTT. Amino acid sequence: CASSRLGGGAMDTQYF.

This clonotype was recorded at least ten times. The chain employs TRBV7-3 and TRBJ2-1; TRBD2 matches 10 bases. The CDR3 is 20 residues long. From germline, CDR1 is SGHTA and CDR2 FQGTGA. V lost 1 base, J lost 6 bases, and 18 bases stayed unmatched. The chain's CDR3 is CASSLRAAGGTMGPSNEQFF. The CDR3 region has the DNA TGTGCCAGCAGCTTAAGGGCAGCGGGGGGGACCATGGGCCCGTCCAATGAGCAGTTCTTC.

This clonotype was picked up many times. V is TRBV7-8 and J is TRBJ2-1; TRBD2 agrees at 8 bases. Germline V gene data show CDR1 as SGHVS and CDR2 as FQNEAQ. This CDR3 comprises 21 residues. Trimming took 5 bases from V and 1 from J; bases not matched to a gene: 22. The CDR3: CASSPPIGRGAQAGSYNEQFF. DNA for the CDR3: TGTGCCAGCAGCCCCCCGATAGGGCGGGGGGCTCAAGCTGGGTCCTACAATGAGCAGTTCTTC.

At least ten counts were recorded for this clonotype. J is TRBJ1-4 and V is TRBV9, with D maybe TRBD1 (5 bases). The germline V and J ends were trimmed by 0 bases and 8 bases, with 11 bases remaining between them. The CDR3 contains 14 residues. The germline V gene encodes CDR1 SGDLS and CDR2 YYNGEE. The CDR3: CASSVGAGREKLFF. Written as DNA, the CDR3 is TGTGCCAGCAGCGTAGGCGCAGGGCGCGAAAAACTGTTTTTT.